One TCR beta chain is described in this entry. Its antigen is not identified. Unique molecular identifiers were built into the TCR beta cDNA libraries. TCRdb called the PCR reads again in MiXCR, with one record for every CDR3 protein. The data contain about 500,000 distinct CDR3 sequences, under 55% of them seen just once; the ten biggest clones take up roughly 12%. This entry is derived from a study of post-analysis software for immune sequencing data. Regarding the study as a whole: Included in a set of roughly 5 TRBV segments more frequent in patients than controls were TRBV5-6, TRBV5-1 and TRBV20-1.

The germline gives CDR1 LGHDT, CDR2 YNNKEL (reference sequence). V lost 8 bases and J lost 6; bases outside the gene matches: 15. The CDR3 totals 17 residues. Sequenced sample: blood. This sequence was found in a girl aged 5-17 years with multiple sclerosis. The chain uses TRBV3-1 and TRBJ1-5, with 11 bases matching TRBD1. In DNA form, the CDR3 reads TGTGCCAGCTCTAACTTTCCCAGGACAGGGGGCAGTCAGCCCCAGCATTTT. Translating it yields CASSNFPRTGGSQPQHF.